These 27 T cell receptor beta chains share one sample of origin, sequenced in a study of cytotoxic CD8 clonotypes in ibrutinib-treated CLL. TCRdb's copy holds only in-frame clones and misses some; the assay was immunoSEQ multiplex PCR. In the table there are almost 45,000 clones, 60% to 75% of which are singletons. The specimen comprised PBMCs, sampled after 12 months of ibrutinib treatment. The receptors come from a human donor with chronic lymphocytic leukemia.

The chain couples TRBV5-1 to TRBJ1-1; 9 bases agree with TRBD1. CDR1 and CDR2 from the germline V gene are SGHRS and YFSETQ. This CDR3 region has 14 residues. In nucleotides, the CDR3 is TGCGCAACCGGGACAGGGATAATGAACACTGAAGCTTTCTTT. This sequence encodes CATGTGIMNTEAFF.

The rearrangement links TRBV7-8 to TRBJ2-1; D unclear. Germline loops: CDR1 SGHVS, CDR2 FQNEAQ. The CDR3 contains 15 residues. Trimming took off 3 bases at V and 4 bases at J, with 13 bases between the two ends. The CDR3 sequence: CASSFSLELYNEQFF. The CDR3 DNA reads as TGTGCCAGCAGCTTTAGCCTGGAACTATACAATGAGCAGTTCTTC.

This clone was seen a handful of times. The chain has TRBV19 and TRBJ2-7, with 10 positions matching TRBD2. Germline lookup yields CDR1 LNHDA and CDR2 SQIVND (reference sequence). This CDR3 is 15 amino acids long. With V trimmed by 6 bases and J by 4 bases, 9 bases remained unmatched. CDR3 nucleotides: TGTGCCAGTAGCCCCGGGCCTAGCGGGAGTTACGAGCAGTACTTC. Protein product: CASSPGPSGSYEQYF.

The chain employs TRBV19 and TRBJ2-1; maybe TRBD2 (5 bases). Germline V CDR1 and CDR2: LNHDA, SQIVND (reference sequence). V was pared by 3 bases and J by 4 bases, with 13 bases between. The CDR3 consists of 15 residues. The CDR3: CASSMRAGPYNEQFF. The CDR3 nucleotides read TGTGCCAGTAGTATGCGGGCGGGCCCTTACAATGAGCAGTTCTTC.

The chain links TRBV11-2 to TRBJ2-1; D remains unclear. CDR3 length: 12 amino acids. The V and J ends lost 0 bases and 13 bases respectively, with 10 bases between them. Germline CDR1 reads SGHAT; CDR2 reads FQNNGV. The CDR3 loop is CASSLDQTFQFF. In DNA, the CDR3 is TGTGCCAGCAGCTTAGATCAGACCTTTCAGTTCTTC.

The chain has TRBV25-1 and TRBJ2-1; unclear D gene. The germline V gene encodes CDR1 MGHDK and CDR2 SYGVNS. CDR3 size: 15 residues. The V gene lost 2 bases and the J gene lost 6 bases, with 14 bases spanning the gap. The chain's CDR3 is CASSERWDLSNEQFF. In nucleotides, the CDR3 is TGTGCCAGCAGTGAACGTTGGGATCTGAGCAATGAGCAGTTCTTC.

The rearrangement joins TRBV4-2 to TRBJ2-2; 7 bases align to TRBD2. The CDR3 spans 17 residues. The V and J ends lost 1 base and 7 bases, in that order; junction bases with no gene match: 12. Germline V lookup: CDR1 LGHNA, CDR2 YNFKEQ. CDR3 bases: TGTGCCAGCAGCCAAGGGGGGAGGGCTATGGGGCGCGGGGAGCTGTTTTTT. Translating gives CASSQGGRAMGRGELFF.

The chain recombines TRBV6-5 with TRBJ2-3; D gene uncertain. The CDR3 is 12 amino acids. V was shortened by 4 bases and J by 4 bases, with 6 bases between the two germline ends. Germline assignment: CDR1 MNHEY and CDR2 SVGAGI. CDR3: CASSSASDTQYF. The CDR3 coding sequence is TGTGCCAGCAGTTCCGCGTCAGATACGCAGTATTTT.

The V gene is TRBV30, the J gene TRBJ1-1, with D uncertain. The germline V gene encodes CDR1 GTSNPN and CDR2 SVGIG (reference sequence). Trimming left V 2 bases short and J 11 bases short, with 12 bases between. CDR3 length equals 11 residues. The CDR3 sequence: CAWSYEGSAFF. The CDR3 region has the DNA TGTGCCTGGAGTTATGAGGGTAGTGCTTTCTTT.

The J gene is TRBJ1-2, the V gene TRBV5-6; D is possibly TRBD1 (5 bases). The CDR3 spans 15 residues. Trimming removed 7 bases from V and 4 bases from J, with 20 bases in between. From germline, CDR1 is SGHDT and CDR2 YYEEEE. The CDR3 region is CASGTEPGRTYGYTF. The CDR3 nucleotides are TGTGCCAGCGGTACGGAACCGGGACGGACCTATGGCTACACCTTC. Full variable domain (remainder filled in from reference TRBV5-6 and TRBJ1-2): DAGVTQSPTHLIKTRGQQVTLRCSPKSGHDTVSWYQQALGQGPQFIFQYYEEEERQRGNFPDRFSGHQFPNYSSELNVNALLLGDSALYLCASGTEPGRTYGYTFGSGTRLTVV.

CDR3 nucleotide sequence: TGTGCCAGCAGCTTGGGTGTTGATGAGCAGTTCTTC. Residues: CASSLGVDEQFF. The chain uses TRBV7-6 and TRBJ2-1; no clear D gene. Germline loops: CDR1 SGHVS, CDR2 FNYEAQ. This CDR3 spans 12 amino acids. Trimming stripped 3 bases from V and 8 bases from J, with 8 bases between.

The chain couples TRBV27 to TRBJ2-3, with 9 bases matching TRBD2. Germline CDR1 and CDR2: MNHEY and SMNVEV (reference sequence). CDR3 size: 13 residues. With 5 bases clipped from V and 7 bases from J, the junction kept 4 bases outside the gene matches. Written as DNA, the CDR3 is TGTGCCAGCAGTCTAGCGGGATTATATACGCAGTATTTT. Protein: CASSLAGLYTQYF.

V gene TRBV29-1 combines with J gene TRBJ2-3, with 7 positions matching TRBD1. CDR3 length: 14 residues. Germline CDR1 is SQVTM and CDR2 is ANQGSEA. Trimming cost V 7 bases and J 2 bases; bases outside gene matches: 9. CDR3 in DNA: TGCAGCGCGGGACACAGGGGATTCACAGATACGCAGTATTTT. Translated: CSAGHRGFTDTQYF.

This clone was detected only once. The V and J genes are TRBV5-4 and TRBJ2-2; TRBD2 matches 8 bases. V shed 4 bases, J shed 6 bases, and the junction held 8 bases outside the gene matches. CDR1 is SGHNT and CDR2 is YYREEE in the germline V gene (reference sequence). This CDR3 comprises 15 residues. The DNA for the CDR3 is TGTGCCAGCAGCCTTATTAGCGGGGATCCCGGGGAGCTGTTTTTT. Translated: CASSLISGDPGELFF.

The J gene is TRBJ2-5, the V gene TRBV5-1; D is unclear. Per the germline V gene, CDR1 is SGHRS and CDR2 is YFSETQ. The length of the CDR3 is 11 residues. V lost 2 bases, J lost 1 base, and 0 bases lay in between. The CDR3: CASSFQETQYF. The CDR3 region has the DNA TGCGCCAGCAGCTTCCAAGAGACCCAGTACTTC.

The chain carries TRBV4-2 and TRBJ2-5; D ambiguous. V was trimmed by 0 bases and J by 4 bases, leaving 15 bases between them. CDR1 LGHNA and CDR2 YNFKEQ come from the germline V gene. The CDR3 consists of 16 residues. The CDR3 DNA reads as TGTGCCAGCAGCCAAGATTTCGGTCTCTCGGGAGAGACCCAGTACTTC. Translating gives CASSQDFGLSGETQYF.

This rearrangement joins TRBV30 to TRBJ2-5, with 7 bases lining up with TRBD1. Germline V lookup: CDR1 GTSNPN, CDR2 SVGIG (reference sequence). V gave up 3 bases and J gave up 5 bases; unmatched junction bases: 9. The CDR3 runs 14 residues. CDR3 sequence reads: CAWSQRQGRETQYF. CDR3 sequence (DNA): TGTGCCTGGAGCCAAAGACAGGGAAGGGAGACCCAGTACTTC.

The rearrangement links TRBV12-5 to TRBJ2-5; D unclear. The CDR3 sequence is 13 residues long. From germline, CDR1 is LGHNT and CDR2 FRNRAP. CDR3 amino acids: CPPHMGGQETQYF. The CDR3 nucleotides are TGTCCTCCTCATATGGGCGGACAAGAGACCCAGTACTTC.

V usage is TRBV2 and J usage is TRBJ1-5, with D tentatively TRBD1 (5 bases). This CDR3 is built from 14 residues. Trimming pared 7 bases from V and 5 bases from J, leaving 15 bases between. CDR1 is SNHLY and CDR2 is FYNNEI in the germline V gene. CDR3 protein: CASNLKQGDQPQHF. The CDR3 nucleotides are TGTGCCAGCAATCTAAAACAAGGGGATCAGCCCCAGCATTTT.

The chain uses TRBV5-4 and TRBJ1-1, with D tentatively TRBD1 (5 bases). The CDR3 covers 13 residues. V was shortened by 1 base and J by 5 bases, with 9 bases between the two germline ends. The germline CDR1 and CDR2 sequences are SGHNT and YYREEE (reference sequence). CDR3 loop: CASSLWGGTEAFF. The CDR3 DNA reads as TGTGCCAGCAGCTTGTGGGGGGGAACTGAAGCTTTCTTT.

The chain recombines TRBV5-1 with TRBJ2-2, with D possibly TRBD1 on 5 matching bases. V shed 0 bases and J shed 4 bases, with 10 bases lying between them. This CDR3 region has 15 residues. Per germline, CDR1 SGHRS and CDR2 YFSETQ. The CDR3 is CASSLGTGVTGELFF. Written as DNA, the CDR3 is TGCGCCAGCAGCTTGGGTACAGGTGTCACCGGGGAGCTGTTTTTT.

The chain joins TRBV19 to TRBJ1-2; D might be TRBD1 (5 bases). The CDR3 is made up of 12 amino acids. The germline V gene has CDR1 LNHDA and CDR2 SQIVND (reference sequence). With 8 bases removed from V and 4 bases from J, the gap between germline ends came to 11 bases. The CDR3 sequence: CASGPGTYGYTF. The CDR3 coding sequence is TGTGCCAGTGGGCCAGGGACCTATGGCTACACCTTC.

CDR3 amino acids: CASSSQDGNYGYTF. The CDR3, as DNA: TGCGCCAGCAGCTCCCAAGACGGGAACTATGGCTACACCTTC. The chain is built from TRBV5-1 and TRBJ1-2; D is unresolved. The germline V gene encodes CDR1 SGHRS and CDR2 YFSETQ. V lost 3 bases, J lost 2 bases, and 11 bases lay in between. The CDR3 totals 14 residues.

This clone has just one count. The CDR3 loop reads CASSLTVRAHEQYF. Here the CDR3 DNA reads TGTGCCAGCAGTTTAACGGTGCGGGCGCACGAGCAGTACTTC. V is TRBV28 and J is TRBJ2-7; TRBD2 is a possible D gene (5 bases). The CDR3 consists of 14 residues. The germline CDR1 and CDR2 sequences are MDHEN and SYDVKM. Trimming removed 2 bases at V and 5 bases at J, with 13 bases between. Full variable domain (rest looked up from reference TRBV28 and TRBJ2-7): DVKVTQSSRYLVKRTGEKVFLECVQDMDHENMFWYRQDPGLGLRLIYFSYDVKMKEKGDIPEGYSVSREKKERFSLILESASTNQTSMYLCASSLTVRAHEQYFGPGTRLTVT.

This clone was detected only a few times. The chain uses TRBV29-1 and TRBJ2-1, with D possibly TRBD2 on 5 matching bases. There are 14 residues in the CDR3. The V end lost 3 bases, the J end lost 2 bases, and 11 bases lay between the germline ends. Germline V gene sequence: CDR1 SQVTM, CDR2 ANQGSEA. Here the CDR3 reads CSVDSSGTYNEQFF. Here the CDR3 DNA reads TGCAGCGTTGATTCTTCCGGGACCTACAATGAGCAGTTCTTC.

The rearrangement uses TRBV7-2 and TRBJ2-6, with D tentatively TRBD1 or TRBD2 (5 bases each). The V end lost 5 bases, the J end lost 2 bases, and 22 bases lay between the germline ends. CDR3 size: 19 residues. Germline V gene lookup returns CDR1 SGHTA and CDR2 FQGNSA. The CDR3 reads CASSRGRGTLLTGANVLTF. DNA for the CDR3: TGTGCCAGCAGCCGGGGCCGGGGCACCCTTCTCACTGGGGCCAACGTCCTGACTTTC.

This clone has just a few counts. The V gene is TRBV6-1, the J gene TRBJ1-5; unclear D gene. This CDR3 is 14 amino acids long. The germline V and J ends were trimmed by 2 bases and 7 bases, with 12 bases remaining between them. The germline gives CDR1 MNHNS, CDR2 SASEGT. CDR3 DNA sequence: TGTGCCAGCAGTGAACCGGCGTTGGGACAGCCCCAGCATTTT. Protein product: CASSEPALGQPQHF.